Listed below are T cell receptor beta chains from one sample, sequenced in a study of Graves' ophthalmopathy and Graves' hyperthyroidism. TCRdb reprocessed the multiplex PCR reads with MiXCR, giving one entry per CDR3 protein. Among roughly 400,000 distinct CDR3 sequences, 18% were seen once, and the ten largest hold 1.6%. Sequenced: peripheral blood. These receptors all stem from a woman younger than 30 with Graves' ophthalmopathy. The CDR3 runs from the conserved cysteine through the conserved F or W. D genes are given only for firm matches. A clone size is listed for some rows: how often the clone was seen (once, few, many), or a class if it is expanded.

CDR3nt: TGTGCCAGCAGTTTATCGTGGGAGCCCGGGGAGCTGTTTTTT; CDR3aa: CASSLSWEPGELFF; v_gene: TRBV27; abundance: many; d_gene: -; j_gene: TRBJ2-2
CDR3nt: TGCAGTGCTAAAGGCGGGACAGGGGATACGAAGAGCTCCTACGAGCAGTACTTC; CDR3aa: CSAKGGTGDTKSSYEQYF; v_gene: TRBV20-1; abundance: -; d_gene: TRBD1; j_gene: TRBJ2-7
CDR3nt: TGTGCCAGCAGCCAAGGACTAGCGGGGGGTCGGGGTGAGACCCAGTACTTC; CDR3aa: CASSQGLAGGRGETQYF; v_gene: TRBV4-2; abundance: many; d_gene: TRBD2; j_gene: TRBJ2-5
CDR3nt: TGTGCCAGCAGTTTAGGGACACCCACCGGGGAGCTGTTTTTT; CDR3aa: CASSLGTPTGELFF; v_gene: TRBV28; abundance: few; d_gene: -; j_gene: TRBJ2-2
CDR3nt: TGTGCCAGCACGGTCGGAGTCGGGGGCTACACCTTC; CDR3aa: CASTVGVGGYTF; v_gene: TRBV6-1; abundance: many; d_gene: -; j_gene: TRBJ1-2
CDR3nt: TGTGCCAGCAGTCTCTCAGCGGGTACCGGGGAGCTGTTTTTT; CDR3aa: CASSLSAGTGELFF; v_gene: TRBV6-5; abundance: many; d_gene: -; j_gene: TRBJ2-2
CDR3nt: TGTGCCAGCAGCTTTCACGGAGGGGGCGAGGAGACCCAGCACTTC; CDR3aa: CASSFHGGGEETQHF; v_gene: TRBV7-9; abundance: -; d_gene: -; j_gene: TRBJ2-5
CDR3nt: TGTGCCAGCAGTTATGTCAGTTTTAATCAGCCCCAGCATTTT; CDR3aa: CASSYVSFNQPQHF; v_gene: TRBV6-2/TRBV6-3; abundance: many; d_gene: -; j_gene: TRBJ1-5
CDR3nt: TGTGCCAGCAATGGAGGGACGAACACTGAAGCTTTCTTT; CDR3aa: CASNGGTNTEAFF; v_gene: TRBV25-1; abundance: many; d_gene: -; j_gene: TRBJ1-1
CDR3nt: TGTGCCAGCAGTCCCCGGCCCTCATGGGAGCAGTACTTC; CDR3aa: CASSPRPSWEQYF; v_gene: TRBV6-2/TRBV6-3; abundance: many; d_gene: -; j_gene: TRBJ2-7
CDR3nt: TGTGCCACCAGGCGGTCAGGCGAAGAGACCCAGTACTTC; CDR3aa: CATRRSGEETQYF; v_gene: TRBV24-1; abundance: many; d_gene: -; j_gene: TRBJ2-5
CDR3nt: TGTGCCAGCAGGGTAGGATTGGCGGGGCACTACGAGCAGTACTTC; CDR3aa: CASRVGLAGHYEQYF; v_gene: TRBV12-3/TRBV12-4; abundance: many; d_gene: -; j_gene: TRBJ2-7
CDR3nt: TGTGCCAGCAGTGCGCGGGACAGGTTTTCCTACGAGCAGTACTTC; CDR3aa: CASSARDRFSYEQYF; v_gene: TRBV6-1; abundance: many; d_gene: TRBD1; j_gene: TRBJ2-7
CDR3nt: TGTGCCAGCAGCGGGGGGACAGGGAAAGGGTATGGCTACACCTTC; CDR3aa: CASSGGTGKGYGYTF; v_gene: TRBV9; abundance: -; d_gene: TRBD1; j_gene: TRBJ1-2
CDR3nt: TGTGCCAGCAGTGAGGGACAGGGGAATTCACCCCTCCACTTT; CDR3aa: CASSEGQGNSPLHF; v_gene: TRBV5-1; abundance: many; d_gene: TRBD1; j_gene: TRBJ1-6
CDR3nt: TGTGCCAGCAGTGCCGGGTCTGCCAGGGTGAGGGGTTCACCCCTCCACTTT; CDR3aa: CASSAGSARVRGSPLHF; v_gene: TRBV2; abundance: many; d_gene: -; j_gene: TRBJ1-6
CDR3nt: TGCGCCAGCAGCACCGGGACACAGGCGGAGACCCAGTACTTC; CDR3aa: CASSTGTQAETQYF; v_gene: TRBV5-1; abundance: many; d_gene: -; j_gene: TRBJ2-5
CDR3nt: TGTGCCAGCAGTTTACCAGGATCTATGGACAAAAACATTCAGTACTTC; CDR3aa: CASSLPGSMDKNIQYF; v_gene: TRBV12-3/TRBV12-4; abundance: few; d_gene: -; j_gene: TRBJ2-4
CDR3nt: TGTGCCAGTGCGAGGACAGGGGGCCTGCGGGAGACCCAGTACTTC; CDR3aa: CASARTGGLRETQYF; v_gene: TRBV6-5; abundance: many; d_gene: TRBD1; j_gene: TRBJ2-5
CDR3nt: TGTGCCATCAACAGACAGGACTCCTACGAGCAGTACTTC; CDR3aa: CAINRQDSYEQYF; v_gene: TRBV10-3; abundance: many; d_gene: -; j_gene: TRBJ2-7
CDR3nt: TGTGCCAGCAGTGAAACAACAGGGCCCTATGGCTACACCTTC; CDR3aa: CASSETTGPYGYTF; v_gene: TRBV6-1; abundance: many; d_gene: -; j_gene: TRBJ1-2
CDR3nt: TGCAGTGCTAGTCCAGGACAGCCCACCTACGAGCAGTACTTC; CDR3aa: CSASPGQPTYEQYF; v_gene: TRBV20-1; abundance: many; d_gene: -; j_gene: TRBJ2-7
CDR3nt: TGTGCCAGCAGCTTACGGGTTGGGACACCCGCCTACGAGCAGTACTTC; CDR3aa: CASSLRVGTPAYEQYF; v_gene: TRBV7-8; abundance: many; d_gene: -; j_gene: TRBJ2-7
CDR3nt: TGTGCCAGCAGTGAAACCTCGGTAGGACAGCCCCAGCATTTT; CDR3aa: CASSETSVGQPQHF; v_gene: TRBV6-1; abundance: many; d_gene: -; j_gene: TRBJ1-5
CDR3nt: TGTGCCAGCAGCCCGTGGGACTTTGGGGGGGGCACTGAAGCTTTCTTT; CDR3aa: CASSPWDFGGGTEAFF; v_gene: TRBV11-2; abundance: -; d_gene: -; j_gene: TRBJ1-1
CDR3nt: TGTGCCAGCAGCTCATCCGGGAGACTCCTTTTTAACACCGGGGAGCTGTTTTTT; CDR3aa: CASSSSGRLLFNTGELFF; v_gene: TRBV7-3; abundance: many; d_gene: -; j_gene: TRBJ2-2
CDR3nt: TGTGCCAGCAGTGGGGACAGGAATTCTGGGGCCAACGTCCTGACTTTC; CDR3aa: CASSGDRNSGANVLTF; v_gene: TRBV2; abundance: -; d_gene: TRBD1; j_gene: TRBJ2-6
CDR3nt: TGTGCCAGCAGTTTGGTTGAGGGAGTCAATCAGCCCCAGCATTTT; CDR3aa: CASSLVEGVNQPQHF; v_gene: TRBV12-3/TRBV12-4; abundance: -; d_gene: -; j_gene: TRBJ1-5
CDR3nt: TGTGCCAGCAGTTCGGTCGGGACAGGGCTATACGAGCAGTACTTC; CDR3aa: CASSSVGTGLYEQYF; v_gene: TRBV28; abundance: many; d_gene: TRBD1; j_gene: TRBJ2-7
CDR3nt: TGTGCCACCGTGAGTACAGGGGCGCCAGAGACCCAGTACTTC; CDR3aa: CATVSTGAPETQYF; v_gene: TRBV24-1; abundance: many; d_gene: TRBD1; j_gene: TRBJ2-5
CDR3nt: TGTGCCAGCAGTTACTCGTTAGATTACGATGGCACAGATACGCAGTATTTT; CDR3aa: CASSYSLDYDGTDTQYF; v_gene: TRBV6-2/TRBV6-3; abundance: many; d_gene: -; j_gene: TRBJ2-3
CDR3nt: TGTGCCTGGAGTGCCACGCGGGGGGGCCTCCCCTACGAGCAGTACTTC; CDR3aa: CAWSATRGGLPYEQYF; v_gene: TRBV30; abundance: many; d_gene: TRBD2; j_gene: TRBJ2-7
CDR3nt: TGTGCCAGCAGCTCTCTATCGGGGACCCAGTACTTC; CDR3aa: CASSSLSGTQYF; v_gene: TRBV12-3/TRBV12-4; abundance: many; d_gene: -; j_gene: TRBJ2-5
CDR3nt: TGCCTGACCTGGGGGTTGAACACTGAAGCTTTCTTT; CDR3aa: CLTWGLNTEAFF; v_gene: TRBV28; abundance: -; d_gene: -; j_gene: TRBJ1-1
CDR3nt: TGTGCCAGCACCACCCTCGGGGCAGGCTACAATGAGCAGTTCTTC; CDR3aa: CASTTLGAGYNEQFF; v_gene: TRBV27; abundance: many; d_gene: -; j_gene: TRBJ2-1
CDR3nt: TGCAGTGCTAGAGTGTCTGGGGCCGGGGAAGGCACCGGGGAGCTGTTTTTT; CDR3aa: CSARVSGAGEGTGELFF; v_gene: TRBV20-1; abundance: many; d_gene: -; j_gene: TRBJ2-2
CDR3nt: TGTGCCAGCAGTTACCGCTATTTGGATGGCTACACCTTC; CDR3aa: CASSYRYLDGYTF; v_gene: TRBV12-3/TRBV12-4; abundance: -; d_gene: -; j_gene: TRBJ1-2
CDR3nt: TGTGCCAGCAGCCCTTTATGGGGGGAAGACTACGAGCAGTACTTC; CDR3aa: CASSPLWGEDYEQYF; v_gene: TRBV7-2; abundance: many; d_gene: -; j_gene: TRBJ2-7
CDR3nt: TGCGCCAGCAGTAACATCGGGCTTCGCAACGCTTATAGCAATCAGCCCCAGCATTTT; CDR3aa: CASSNIGLRNAYSNQPQHF; v_gene: TRBV10-2; abundance: many; d_gene: -; j_gene: TRBJ1-5
CDR3nt: TGCGCCAGCAGCCAAGATTGGGGCGGGAGAGGGACTGAAGCTTTCTTT; CDR3aa: CASSQDWGGRGTEAFF; v_gene: TRBV4-3; abundance: -; d_gene: -; j_gene: TRBJ1-1
CDR3nt: TGCGCCAGCAGTGAGCTACGAGCGGGGGGGCGGACCGGGGAGCTGTTTTTT; CDR3aa: CASSELRAGGRTGELFF; v_gene: TRBV10-2; abundance: many; d_gene: TRBD2; j_gene: TRBJ2-2
CDR3nt: TGTGCCAGCAGTTACTCGAGAGGGGCCGAGCAGTACTTC; CDR3aa: CASSYSRGAEQYF; v_gene: TRBV6-2/TRBV6-3; abundance: many; d_gene: -; j_gene: TRBJ2-7
CDR3nt: TGTGCCAGCAGCCTGGGACTAGCGCGCTACGAGCAGTACTTC; CDR3aa: CASSLGLARYEQYF; v_gene: TRBV7-2; abundance: many; d_gene: TRBD2; j_gene: TRBJ2-7
CDR3nt: TGCAGTGCTAGATTTACGACGCAAGAGACCCAGTACTTC; CDR3aa: CSARFTTQETQYF; v_gene: TRBV20-1; abundance: many; d_gene: -; j_gene: TRBJ2-5
CDR3nt: TGTGCCAGCAGTTTAGGGGGGGGCTATCAGCCCCAGCATTTT; CDR3aa: CASSLGGGYQPQHF; v_gene: TRBV12-3/TRBV12-4; abundance: many; d_gene: -; j_gene: TRBJ1-5
CDR3nt: TGTGCCAGCAGGGCTGACAGGGGAGCTATGAACACTGAAGCTTTCTTT; CDR3aa: CASRADRGAMNTEAFF; v_gene: TRBV11-2; abundance: many; d_gene: TRBD1; j_gene: TRBJ1-1
CDR3nt: TGTGCCATCAGTCCTCTGGGTGATATCCCCTCCGAGCAGTACTTC; CDR3aa: CAISPLGDIPSEQYF; v_gene: TRBV10-3; abundance: many; d_gene: -; j_gene: TRBJ2-7
CDR3nt: TGTGCCAGCAATGCCGGGACAGGGCGCGAAGCTTTCTTT; CDR3aa: CASNAGTGREAFF; v_gene: TRBV6-1; abundance: -; d_gene: TRBD1; j_gene: TRBJ1-1
CDR3nt: TGTGCCAGCAGTCGCTACAGGGGCCACGAGCAGTACTTC; CDR3aa: CASSRYRGHEQYF; v_gene: TRBV6-2/TRBV6-3; abundance: -; d_gene: TRBD1; j_gene: TRBJ2-7
CDR3nt: TGTGCCAGCAGCTTCGGCGGTGCCCTGAACACTGAAGCTTTCTTT; CDR3aa: CASSFGGALNTEAFF; v_gene: TRBV7-3; abundance: many; d_gene: -; j_gene: TRBJ1-1